The rows below give T cell receptor beta chains drawn from one sample of a study of naive and memory T cell subsets. In TCRdb, the UMI-ligation and nested PCR reads were re-called with MiXCR into one record per CDR3 protein. This repertoire shows more than 25,000 distinct CDR3 sequences, about 11% found once; its top ten account for around a sixth. The sequenced sample consisted of effector memory CD4+ T cells from blood. All receptors come from a human donor in good health. The CDR3 runs from the conserved cysteine through the conserved F or W. The D gene is left open where the match is weak. Size is omitted from some rows. Given values are once, few, many or a class for expanded clones.

TGTGCCAGCAGAAGAGGGAGGGCGGGCGGAACGAACTACGAGCAGTACTTC,CASRRGRAGGTNYEQYF,17,TRBV6-5,many,TRBD2,TRBJ2-7
TGCGCCAGCCTTCCCCCGTCGACAGGGGGGTTTGGTGAGCAGTTCTTC,CASLPPSTGGFGEQFF,16,TRBV23-1,NA,TRBD1,TRBJ2-1
TGTGCCAGCAGCCCCCGATATTGGGGGGCGTCGGGGGATGAGCAGTTCTTC,CASSPRYWGASGDEQFF,17,TRBV7-8,few,NA,TRBJ2-1
TGTGCCAGCAGTTTGACAGGGGAGATCACTGAAGCTTTCTTT,CASSLTGEITEAFF,14,TRBV28,many,TRBD1,TRBJ1-1
TGCAGTGCGCCGATTCAAGCGACGCAGTATTTT,CSAPIQATQYF,11,TRBV20-1,many,NA,TRBJ2-3
TGTGCCAGCAGTTTAAGAGGGGGGGCTTTCTTT,CASSLRGGAFF,11,TRBV12-3/TRBV12-4,NA,NA,TRBJ1-1
TGTGCCAGCAGCCAAGGAGGCGGGGGGGCCGGTGAGCAGTTCTTC,CASSQGGGGAGEQFF,15,TRBV3-1,few,TRBD2,TRBJ2-1
TGTGCCAGCAGTTCCCCGGGACTAGCGTACACCGGGGAGCTGTTTTTT,CASSSPGLAYTGELFF,16,TRBV7-9,NA,TRBD2,TRBJ2-2
TGTGCCAGCAGCTCTACTCCCGGGACTGGATGGAGAAGCACAGATACGCAGTATTTT,CASSSTPGTGWRSTDTQYF,19,TRBV7-2,many,NA,TRBJ2-3
TGCAGCGCCGTGTGGGACAGAGGCACAGATACGCAGTATTTT,CSAVWDRGTDTQYF,14,TRBV29-1,few,TRBD1,TRBJ2-3
TGCGCCAGCAGCTCCGACAGGGCGGGGGGCTACACCTTC,CASSSDRAGGYTF,13,TRBV10-2,many,TRBD1,TRBJ1-2
TGTGCCAGCAGGCCGTTTGGGCTAGCGGGGGGTGGGAATGAGCAGTTCTTC,CASRPFGLAGGGNEQFF,17,TRBV27,NA,TRBD2,TRBJ2-1
TGCAGCGTTGAAGAGAGGAAGGGGGGCTACACCTTC,CSVEERKGGYTF,12,TRBV29-1,many,NA,TRBJ1-2
TGCGCCAGCAGCTATTCTTCAGGGGGCGCAGGGGAAAAACTGTTTTTT,CASSYSSGGAGEKLFF,16,TRBV4-3,many,TRBD1,TRBJ1-4
TGCAGTGCTAGAGATAGCCGGCGCGGGATTTCCTACGAGCAGTACTTC,CSARDSRRGISYEQYF,16,TRBV20-1,many,NA,TRBJ2-7
TGTGCCACCAGTGATTTGAACGTTTATACGCAGTATTTT,CATSDLNVYTQYF,13,TRBV24-1,many,NA,TRBJ2-3
TGCAGTGCTAGCGCGGGGGGGGTTTTTAATGAGCAGTTCTTC,CSASAGGVFNEQFF,14,TRBV20-1,few,TRBD2,TRBJ2-1
TGCAGTGCTTCAAGCCAGGATACGCAGTATTTT,CSASSQDTQYF,11,TRBV20-1,many,NA,TRBJ2-3
TGCGCCAGCAGCCGCCAGACAGGGACCAGCACAGATACGCAGTATTTT,CASSRQTGTSTDTQYF,16,TRBV5-1,NA,TRBD1,TRBJ2-3
TGTGCCAGCAGTAGTTCCACAGATACGCAGTATTTT,CASSSSTDTQYF,12,TRBV2,many,NA,TRBJ2-3
TGTGCCAGCAGCTTTGTTGGCGGAGATACGCAGTATTTT,CASSFVGGDTQYF,13,TRBV7-2,few,NA,TRBJ2-3
TGCAGCGTTGGTCGCCTCCGGGGCTTGAGTGAGCAGTTCTTC,CSVGRLRGLSEQFF,14,TRBV29-1,few,NA,TRBJ2-1
TGTACCAGCAGCCCAGACCAGAACTATGGCTACACCTTC,CTSSPDQNYGYTF,13,TRBV7-2,NA,NA,TRBJ1-2
TGCGCCAGCAGTGAGAGGCTGGGGTCGAATAATTCACCCCTCCACTTT,CASSERLGSNNSPLHF,16,TRBV10-2,NA,NA,TRBJ1-6
TGTGCCAGCAGCTTAGGCTTTGGTAACTATGGCTACACCTTC,CASSLGFGNYGYTF,14,TRBV7-2,many,NA,TRBJ1-2
TGTGCCAGCAGTTTTCCTCCGGGACTAGCGCCCACGGAGCAGTACTTC,CASSFPPGLAPTEQYF,16,TRBV28,many,TRBD2,TRBJ2-7
TGTGCCAGCAGCCAAGGAAGGCGGCAGTATAATGAAAAACTGTTTTTT,CASSQGRRQYNEKLFF,16,TRBV14,NA,NA,TRBJ1-4
TGTGCCAGCAGCATCGGGACTCTCGACACCGGGGAGCTGTTTTTT,CASSIGTLDTGELFF,15,TRBV12-3/TRBV12-4,NA,NA,TRBJ2-2
TGTGCCAGCACCATCCCGGGGGGTCATACGCAGTATTTT,CASTIPGGHTQYF,13,TRBV12-3/TRBV12-4,few,TRBD2,TRBJ2-3
TGTGCCAGCAGCTTTCGATCAGGGAAGAGCGATGAGCAGTTCTTC,CASSFRSGKSDEQFF,15,TRBV7-2,medium-sized,NA,TRBJ2-1
TGCAGTGCGAAGGGACAAACTGGGGCCAACGTCCTGACTTTC,CSAKGQTGANVLTF,14,TRBV20-1,many,NA,TRBJ2-6
TGTGCCAGCTCCGTGGGACTAGCGGGAGGCGAGCAGTACTTC,CASSVGLAGGEQYF,14,TRBV18,many,TRBD2,TRBJ2-7
TGTGCCAGCAGCTCACATCCTGCGGGACTAGAGGCCTTC,CASSSHPAGLEAF,13,TRBV7-9,medium-sized,TRBD2,TRBJ2-5
TGTGCCAGCAGCGCCCACCCCAGCTTAACTCGAGAGACCCAGTACTTC,CASSAHPSLTRETQYF,16,TRBV7-8,many,NA,TRBJ2-5
TGTGCCAGCAGTTCAGACTCTGGGGCCAACGTCCTGACTTTC,CASSSDSGANVLTF,14,TRBV11-3,many,NA,TRBJ2-6
TGTGCCAGCAGCTTGGCGGGGGCCATGAACACTGAAGCTTTCTTT,CASSLAGAMNTEAFF,15,TRBV5-4,few,NA,TRBJ1-1
TGCAGTGCGCAGCCCGGGACAGGGGCCTCCTACGAGCAGTACTTC,CSAQPGTGASYEQYF,15,TRBV20-1,many,TRBD1,TRBJ2-7